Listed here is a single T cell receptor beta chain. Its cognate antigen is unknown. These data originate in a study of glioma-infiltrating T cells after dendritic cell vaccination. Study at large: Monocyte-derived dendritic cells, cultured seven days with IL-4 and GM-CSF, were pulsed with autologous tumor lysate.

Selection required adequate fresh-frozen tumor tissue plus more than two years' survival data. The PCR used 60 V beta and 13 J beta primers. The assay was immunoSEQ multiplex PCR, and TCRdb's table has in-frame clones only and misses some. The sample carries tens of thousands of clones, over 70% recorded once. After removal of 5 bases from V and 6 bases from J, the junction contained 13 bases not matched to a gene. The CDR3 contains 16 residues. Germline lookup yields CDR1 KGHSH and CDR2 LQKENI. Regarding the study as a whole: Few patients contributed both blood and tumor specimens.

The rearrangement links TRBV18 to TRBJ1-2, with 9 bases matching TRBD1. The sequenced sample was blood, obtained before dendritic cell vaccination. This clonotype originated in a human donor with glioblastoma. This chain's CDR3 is CASSGTGNSFRDGYTF. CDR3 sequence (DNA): TGTGCCAGCTCAGGGACAGGGAATAGCTTCCGGGATGGCTACACCTTC. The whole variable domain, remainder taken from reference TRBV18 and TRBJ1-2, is NAGVMQNPRHLVRRRGQEARLRCSPMKGHSHVYWYRQLPEEGLKFMVYLQKENIIDESGMPKERFSAEFPKEGPSILRIQQVVRGDSAAYFCASSGTGNSFRDGYTFGSGTRLTVV.